This T cell receptor beta chain was sequenced for a study of shared clonotypes between healthy human individuals. This clone came up once. The antigen is unknown. Study conclusions and caveats: Clonotype sharing among donors likely depends on sequencing depth. Of the naive CD4 clonotypes, around 4.7% were shared across four donors. Donors were few, which limited the genetic and exposure-history diversity represented.

Measured with immunoSEQ multiplex PCR; TCRdb has only the in-frame clones, and not every one. The sample yields some 600,000 clones, 96% seen once. Cells designated naive CD8 were CD45RO-negative and were positively selected for CCR7, with terminally differentiated effector memory CD45RA+ cells excluded. J was trimmed by 0 bases and V by 6 bases; bases with no gene match: 10. Germline loops: CDR1 MDHEN, CDR2 SYDVKM. The length of the CDR3 is 16 residues. V usage is TRBV28 and J usage is TRBJ1-1, with 7 bases that match TRBD1. The sequence derives from a woman younger than 45 in good health. Sequencing was carried out using naive CD8+ T cells sorted from blood. In DNA, the CDR3 is TGTGCCAGCAGGATCACGAACAGGGGACTGAACACTGAAGCTTTCTTT. Residues: CASRITNRGLNTEAFF.